This T cell receptor (beta chain) was identified in a study of T cell repertoires in ileal Crohn's disease. For the study at large: Patients had a median roughly 7.9-year disease duration, and roughly 32% were active smokers. Operated complications were stricturing disease (approximately 61%) and penetrating disease (around 40%). From the surgical specimen's inflamed ileum, biopsies were taken as M0.

Indicated time point: inflamed ileum from the surgical specimen. TCRdb's copy holds only in-frame clones and misses some; the assay was immunoSEQ multiplex PCR. The table includes around 15,000 clones, over 75% detected once. Study-level results: Active smokers at surgery had more clonal expansions than non-smokers.

About this clone: Its target is not known.

This CDR3 has 14 amino acids. In germline, CDR1 is SGHRS, CDR2 YFSETQ. Trimming cost V 3 bases and J 2 bases, with 11 bases left between them. The gene calls are TRBV5-1 and TRBJ2-5, with unresolved D. Sequencing input: ileal tissue. The TCR was taken from an adult with Crohn's disease. The CDR3 spells CASSSVVMQETQYF. The CDR3 coding sequence is TGCGCCAGCAGCTCCGTCGTCATGCAAGAGACCCAGTACTTC.